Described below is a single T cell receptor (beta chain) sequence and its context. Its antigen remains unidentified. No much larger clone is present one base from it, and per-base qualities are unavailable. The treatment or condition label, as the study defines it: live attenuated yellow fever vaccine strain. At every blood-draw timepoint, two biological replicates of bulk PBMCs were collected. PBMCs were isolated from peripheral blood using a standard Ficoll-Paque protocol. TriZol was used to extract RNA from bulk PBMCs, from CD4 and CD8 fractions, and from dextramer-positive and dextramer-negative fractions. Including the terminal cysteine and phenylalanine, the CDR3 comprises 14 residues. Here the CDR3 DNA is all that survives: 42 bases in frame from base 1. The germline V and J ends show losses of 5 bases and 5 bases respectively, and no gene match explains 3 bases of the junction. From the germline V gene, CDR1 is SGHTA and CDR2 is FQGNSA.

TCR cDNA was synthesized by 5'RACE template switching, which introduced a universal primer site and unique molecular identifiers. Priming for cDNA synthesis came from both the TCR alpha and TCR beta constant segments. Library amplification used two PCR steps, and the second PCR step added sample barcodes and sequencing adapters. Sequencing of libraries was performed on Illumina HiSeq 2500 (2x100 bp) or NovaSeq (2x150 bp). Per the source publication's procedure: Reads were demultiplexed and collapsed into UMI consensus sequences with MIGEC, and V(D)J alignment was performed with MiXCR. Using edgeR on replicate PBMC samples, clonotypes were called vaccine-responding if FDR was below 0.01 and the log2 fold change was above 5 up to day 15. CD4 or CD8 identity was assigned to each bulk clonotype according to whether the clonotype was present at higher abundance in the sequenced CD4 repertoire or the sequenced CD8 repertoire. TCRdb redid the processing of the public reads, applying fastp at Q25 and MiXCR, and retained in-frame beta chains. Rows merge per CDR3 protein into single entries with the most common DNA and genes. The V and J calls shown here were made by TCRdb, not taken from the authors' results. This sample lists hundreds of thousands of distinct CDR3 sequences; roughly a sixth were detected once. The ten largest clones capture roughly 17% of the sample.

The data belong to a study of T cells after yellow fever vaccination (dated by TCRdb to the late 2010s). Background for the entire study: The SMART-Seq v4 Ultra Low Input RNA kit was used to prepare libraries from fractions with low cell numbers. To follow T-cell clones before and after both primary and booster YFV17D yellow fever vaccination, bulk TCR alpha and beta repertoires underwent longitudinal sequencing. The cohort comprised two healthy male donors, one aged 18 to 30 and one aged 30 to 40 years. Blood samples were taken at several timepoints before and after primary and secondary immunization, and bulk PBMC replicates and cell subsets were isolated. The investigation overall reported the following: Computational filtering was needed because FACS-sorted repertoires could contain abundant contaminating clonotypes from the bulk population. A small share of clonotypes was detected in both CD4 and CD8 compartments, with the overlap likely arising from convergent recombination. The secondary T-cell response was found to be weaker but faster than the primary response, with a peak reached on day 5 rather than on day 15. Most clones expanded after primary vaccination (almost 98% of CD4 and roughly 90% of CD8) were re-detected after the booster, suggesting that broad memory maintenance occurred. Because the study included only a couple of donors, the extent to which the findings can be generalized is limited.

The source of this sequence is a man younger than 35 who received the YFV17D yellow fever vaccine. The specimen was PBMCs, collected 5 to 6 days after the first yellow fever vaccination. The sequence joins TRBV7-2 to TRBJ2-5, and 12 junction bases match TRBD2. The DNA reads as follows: TGTGCCAGCAGCACACTAGCGGGGGGTGAGACCCAGTACTTC. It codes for CASSTLAGGETQYF.